These T cell receptor beta chains were read from a single sample in a study of CD8 T cells in ankylosing spondylitis. Each CDR3 protein gets one entry after TCRdb re-called the 5' RACE reads with MiXCR. The data hold about 240,000 distinct CDR3 sequences, with 8% to 9.5% observed a single time. The sample was blood, either unsorted or a sorted T cell fraction (not recorded which). The source of these receptors is a male donor with ankylosing spondylitis or in good health (not recorded which). CDR3s include the opening cysteine and the closing phenylalanine or tryptophan. Fields, in order: clone size, D gene, J gene, CDR3 length, V gene, CDR3 DNA, CDR3 protein. The D gene is left open where the match is weak. Only some rows state a clone size, as once, few, many or a class for expanded clones.

many | NA | TRBJ1-1 | 13 | TRBV20-1 | TGCAGTGCTGAACGGGGAGGGAACACTGAAGCTTTCTTT | CSAERGGNTEAFF
many | NA | TRBJ2-1 | 15 | TRBV25-1 | TGTGCCAGCAGTGAATATGGGGACTTCGACAATGAGCAGTTCTTC | CASSEYGDFDNEQFF
few | NA | TRBJ2-3 | 16 | TRBV6-4 | TGTGCCAGCAGTGACTCAGCTAGCACTAGCACAGATACGCAGTATTTT | CASSDSASTSTDTQYF
many | NA | TRBJ1-6 | 14 | TRBV7-2 | TGTGCCAGCAGCTTAGAAGCTAATAATTCACCCCTCCACTTT | CASSLEANNSPLHF
many | NA | TRBJ1-6 | 14 | TRBV27 | TGTGCCACCCAGGAGGTATTGGGGAGTTCACCCCTCCACTTT | CATQEVLGSSPLHF
NA | TRBD1 | TRBJ2-2 | 13 | TRBV30 | TGTGCGTCCGGGACAGGGGGCACCGGGGAGCTGTTTTTT | CASGTGGTGELFF
few | TRBD2 | TRBJ2-2 | 16 | TRBV7-9 | TGTGCCAGCAGCTTTAAGGACCTAGCGGGAGATCGGGAGCTGTTTTTT | CASSFKDLAGDRELFF
many | NA | TRBJ2-5 | 12 | TRBV25-1 | TGTGCCAGCCTCCGTGGGGAAGAGACCCAGTACTTC | CASLRGEETQYF
many | NA | TRBJ1-2 | 12 | TRBV29-1 | TGCAGCGTTCGGAGACGGAACTATGGCTACACCTTC | CSVRRRNYGYTF
many | TRBD1 | TRBJ1-2 | 13 | TRBV14 | TGTGCCAGCAGCCCCTTGACAGGGGACGGCTACACCTTC | CASSPLTGDGYTF
many | NA | TRBJ1-5 | 14 | TRBV5-1 | TGCGCCAGCAGCTTGCACGGACGCAATCAGCCCCAGCATTTT | CASSLHGRNQPQHF
many | NA | TRBJ2-7 | 13 | TRBV15 | TGTGCCACCAGTAAAGACGGGATGTACGAGCAGTACTTC | CATSKDGMYEQYF
many | NA | TRBJ2-5 | 13 | TRBV30 | TGTGCCTGGACCCTCGGAGGTGAAGAGACCCAGTACTTC | CAWTLGGEETQYF
many | NA | TRBJ2-7 | 12 | TRBV12-3/TRBV12-4 | TGTGCCAGCAGTTTGACGAGGGGCGAGCAGTACTTC | CASSLTRGEQYF
NA | NA | TRBJ2-5 | 14 | TRBV20-1 | TGCAGTGCTAGGGCGCTAGCCAGATCGGAGACCCAGTACTTC | CSARALARSETQYF
few | NA | TRBJ2-1 | 12 | TRBV11-3 | TGTGCCAGCGGGGCATTCCCCAATGAGCAGTTCTTC | CASGAFPNEQFF
many | NA | TRBJ1-1 | 11 | TRBV29-1 | TGCAGCGTTGTCAGGAACACTGAAGCTTTCTTT | CSVVRNTEAFF